This T cell receptor (beta chain) was retrieved from a study of blood T cell repertoires in COVID-19. Study information: Acute and convalescent COVID-19 samples came from the United States, Italy and Spain. From T cells, B-cell-depleted T cells, or PBMCs came the material, which was cDNA or gDNA.

In the source study's methods: Reference gene primers were amplified, and this amplification served to estimate nucleated cell counts. The data were produced by immunoSEQ multiplex PCR, yet TCRdb's version contains in-frame clones alone and is incomplete. That table furnishes V, J and clone size, whereas the DNA furnished D and trimming. The sample shows 83,000 or so clones, approximately 78% of them seen only once. This receptor was obtained from a human donor in a cohort sampled during active COVID-19. The sequencing sample was made of peripheral blood.

The CDR3 protein is CASASGGGAGNIQYF. The DNA for the CDR3 is TGTGCCAGCGCCTCGGGCGGGGGGGCAGGGAACATTCAGTACTTC. The V gene is TRBV28, the J gene TRBJ2-4; 9 positions match TRBD2. The V gene's germline CDR1 is MDHEN and CDR2 SYDVKM. This CDR3 contains 15 residues. V shed 8 bases, J shed 7 bases, and the junction held 12 bases outside the gene matches.